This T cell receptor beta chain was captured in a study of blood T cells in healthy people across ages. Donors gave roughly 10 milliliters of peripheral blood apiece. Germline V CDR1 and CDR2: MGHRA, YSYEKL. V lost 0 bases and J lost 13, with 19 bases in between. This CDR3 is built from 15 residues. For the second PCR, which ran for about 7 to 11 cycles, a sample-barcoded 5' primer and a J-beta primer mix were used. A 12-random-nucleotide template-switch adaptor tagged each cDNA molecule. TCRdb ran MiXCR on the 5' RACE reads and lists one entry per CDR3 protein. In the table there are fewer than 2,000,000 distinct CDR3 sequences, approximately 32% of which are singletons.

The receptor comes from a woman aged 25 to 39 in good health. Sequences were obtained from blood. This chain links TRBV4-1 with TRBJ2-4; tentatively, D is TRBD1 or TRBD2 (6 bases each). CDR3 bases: TGCGCCAGCAGCCAAGAACAAACAGGGACTCGGGAGCAGTACTTC. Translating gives CASSQEQTGTREQYF.